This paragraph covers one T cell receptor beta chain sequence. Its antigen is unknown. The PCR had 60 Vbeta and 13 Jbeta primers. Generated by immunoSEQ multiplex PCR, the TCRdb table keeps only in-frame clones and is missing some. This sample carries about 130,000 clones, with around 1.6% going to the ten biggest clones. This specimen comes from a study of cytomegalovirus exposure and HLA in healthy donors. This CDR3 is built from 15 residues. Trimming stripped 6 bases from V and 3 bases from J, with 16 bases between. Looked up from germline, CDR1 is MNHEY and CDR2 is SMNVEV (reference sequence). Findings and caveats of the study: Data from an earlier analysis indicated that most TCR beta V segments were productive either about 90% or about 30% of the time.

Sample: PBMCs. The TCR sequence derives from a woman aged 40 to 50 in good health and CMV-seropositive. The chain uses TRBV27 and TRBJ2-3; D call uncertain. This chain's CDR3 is CASSATRTATDTQYF. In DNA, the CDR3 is TGTGCCAGCAGCGCGACACGAACTGCGACAGATACGCAGTATTTT.